The rows below give T cell receptor beta chains drawn from one sample of a study of T cell responses to AZD1222 COVID-19 vaccine. Generated by immunoSEQ multiplex PCR, the TCRdb table keeps only in-frame clones and is missing some. The sample records about 85,000 clones, 88% being singletons. Sequencing used peripheral blood, obtained on day 0 of AZD1222 vaccination. These TCRs come from an adult in good health. Each CDR3 is given with its conserved first and last residue. A D gene is named only where the DNA matches it firmly. Clone size is not always given. Where it is, it says once, few, many or a class for expanded clones.

cdr3_aa: CATKRPGQLVNEQFF
cdr3_nt: TGCGCTACGAAACGGCCGGGGCAGTTGGTCAATGAGCAGTTCTTC
d_call: -
clone_size: once
v_call: TRBV7-2
j_call: TRBJ2-1

cdr3_aa: CSVGDRGKDYGYTF
cdr3_nt: TGCAGCGTTGGGGACAGGGGAAAAGACTATGGCTACACCTTC
d_call: TRBD1
clone_size: -
v_call: TRBV29-1
j_call: TRBJ1-2

cdr3_aa: CATSLPGSPNTGELFF
cdr3_nt: TGTGCCACCAGCCTCCCAGGTAGCCCGAACACCGGGGAGCTGTTTTTT
d_call: -
clone_size: -
v_call: TRBV15
j_call: TRBJ2-2

cdr3_aa: CASSTGVRDTEAFF
cdr3_nt: TGTGCCAGCAGCACCGGGGTTCGGGACACTGAAGCTTTCTTT
d_call: -
clone_size: -
v_call: TRBV28
j_call: TRBJ1-1

cdr3_aa: CASSLEVNSPLHF
cdr3_nt: TGTGCCAGCAGCTTAGAGGTGAATTCACCCCTCCACTTT
d_call: -
clone_size: -
v_call: TRBV7-9
j_call: TRBJ1-6

cdr3_aa: CASSGGIGGTDTQYF
cdr3_nt: TGTGCCAGCAGTGGAGGGATCGGGGGGACAGATACGCAGTATTTT
d_call: TRBD2
clone_size: few
v_call: TRBV2
j_call: TRBJ2-3

cdr3_aa: CASSAPLAWQYF
cdr3_nt: TGTGCCAGCAGTGCCCCACTAGCGTGGCAGTACTTC
d_call: TRBD2
clone_size: few
v_call: TRBV6-2/TRBV6-3
j_call: TRBJ2-7

cdr3_aa: CASSPWDSLNEKLFF
cdr3_nt: TGTGCCAGCAGCCCTTGGGACAGCCTAAATGAAAAACTGTTTTTT
d_call: TRBD1
clone_size: -
v_call: TRBV27
j_call: TRBJ1-4

cdr3_aa: CASSPRPGPEKLFF
cdr3_nt: TGTGCCAGCAGCCCAAGACCGGGACCTGAAAAACTGTTTTTT
d_call: -
clone_size: -
v_call: TRBV7-9
j_call: TRBJ1-4

cdr3_aa: CASSHETGYNEQYF
cdr3_nt: TGTGCCAGCTCACATGAGACAGGCTATAACGAGCAGTACTTC
d_call: -
clone_size: -
v_call: TRBV18
j_call: TRBJ2-7

cdr3_aa: CASSPIEGEETQYF
cdr3_nt: TGTGCCAGCAGCCCGATTGAGGGAGAAGAGACCCAGTACTTC
d_call: -
clone_size: many
v_call: TRBV7-9
j_call: TRBJ2-5

cdr3_aa: CASSLVASGAHTHNEQFF
cdr3_nt: TGTGCCAGCAGCTTGGTAGCCAGCGGCGCACACACACACAATGAGCAGTTCTTC
d_call: -
clone_size: -
v_call: TRBV5-6
j_call: TRBJ2-1

cdr3_aa: CASLGTVNQYF
cdr3_nt: TGTGCCAGCCTCGGGACGGTCAACCAGTATTTT
d_call: -
clone_size: -
v_call: TRBV2
j_call: TRBJ2-3

cdr3_aa: CASSPGFEQYF
cdr3_nt: TGTGCCAGCAGTCCAGGGTTTGAGCAGTACTTC
d_call: -
clone_size: once
v_call: TRBV7-9
j_call: TRBJ2-7

cdr3_aa: CASSKKGPDQPQHF
cdr3_nt: TGCGCCAGCAGTAAGAAAGGCCCAGATCAGCCCCAGCATTTT
d_call: -
clone_size: -
v_call: TRBV10-1
j_call: TRBJ1-5

cdr3_aa: CASRNGQGVTDTQYF
cdr3_nt: TGTGCCAGTAGAAATGGACAGGGGGTCACAGATACGCAGTATTTT
d_call: TRBD1
clone_size: -
v_call: TRBV19
j_call: TRBJ2-3

cdr3_aa: CSVEDRLAGGETQYF
cdr3_nt: TGCAGCGTTGAAGATCGACTAGCGGGAGGAGAGACCCAGTACTTC
d_call: TRBD2
clone_size: -
v_call: TRBV29-1
j_call: TRBJ2-5

cdr3_aa: CASSPDSYPPLHF
cdr3_nt: TGTGCCAGCAGCCCAGACAGTTACCCACCCCTCCACTTT
d_call: -
clone_size: -
v_call: TRBV3-1/TRBV3-2
j_call: TRBJ1-6

cdr3_aa: CASSPTQPNTEAFF
cdr3_nt: TGTGCCAGCTCACCGACTCAGCCGAACACTGAAGCTTTCTTT
d_call: -
clone_size: -
v_call: TRBV18
j_call: TRBJ1-1

cdr3_aa: CASSATGVIVGTQYF
cdr3_nt: TGTGCCAGCAGCGCCACAGGAGTTATTGTAGGGACCCAGTACTTC
d_call: -
clone_size: -
v_call: TRBV5-4
j_call: TRBJ2-5

cdr3_aa: CASSQALRGGNYEQYF
cdr3_nt: TGCGCCAGCAGCCAAGCCCTCCGCGGGGGAAACTACGAGCAGTACTTC
d_call: TRBD2
clone_size: once
v_call: TRBV4-3
j_call: TRBJ2-7

cdr3_aa: CASSLGLRAGDEQYF
cdr3_nt: TGTGCCAGCAGCTTAGGATTGCGGGCGGGGGACGAGCAGTACTTC
d_call: TRBD2
clone_size: -
v_call: TRBV7-8
j_call: TRBJ2-7

cdr3_aa: CASSLGPGDIFF
cdr3_nt: TGTGCCAGCAGCCTCGGCCCCGGGGACATTTTCTTT
d_call: -
clone_size: -
v_call: TRBV6-2/TRBV6-3
j_call: TRBJ1-1

cdr3_aa: CASTLRQGTYEQYF
cdr3_nt: TGTGCCAGCACCTTAAGGCAGGGTACCTACGAGCAGTACTTC
d_call: -
clone_size: -
v_call: TRBV28
j_call: TRBJ2-7

cdr3_aa: CAKSGQGNSPLHF
cdr3_nt: TGTGCCAAATCCGGACAGGGGAATTCACCCCTCCACTTT
d_call: TRBD1
clone_size: medium-sized
v_call: TRBV2
j_call: TRBJ1-6

cdr3_aa: CASSEAGNSPLHF
cdr3_nt: TGTGCCAGCAGTGAAGCGGGGAATTCACCCCTCCACTTT
d_call: -
clone_size: -
v_call: TRBV25-1
j_call: TRBJ1-6

cdr3_aa: CASSEIPTAVGSPLHF
cdr3_nt: TGTGCCAGCAGTGAAATCCCGACAGCCGTGGGTTCACCCCTCCACTTT
d_call: -
clone_size: -
v_call: TRBV2
j_call: TRBJ1-6

cdr3_aa: CASSLSGTSTDTQYF
cdr3_nt: TGTGCCAGCAGTTTATCAGGAACTAGCACAGATACGCAGTATTTT
d_call: -
clone_size: -
v_call: TRBV28
j_call: TRBJ2-3

cdr3_aa: CASSLLAGTSGRAYEQYF
cdr3_nt: TGTGCCAGCAGCTTACTCGCCGGGACTAGCGGGAGGGCCTACGAGCAGTACTTC
d_call: TRBD2
clone_size: -
v_call: TRBV7-2
j_call: TRBJ2-7

cdr3_aa: CASSLTGTEDTEAFF
cdr3_nt: TGTGCCAGCAGCCTGACCGGGACAGAGGACACTGAAGCTTTCTTT
d_call: TRBD1
clone_size: -
v_call: TRBV9
j_call: TRBJ1-1

cdr3_aa: CASSREGNTGELFF
cdr3_nt: TGTGCCAGCAGCCGGGAGGGAAACACCGGGGAGCTGTTTTTT
d_call: TRBD2
clone_size: -
v_call: TRBV7-2
j_call: TRBJ2-2